One and the same sample provided the 22 T cell receptor beta chains below, sequenced in a study of CD8+ T cells in alopecia areata. In each case, RNA was isolated and then reverse transcribed into cDNA as the sequencing template. Generated by immunoSEQ multiplex PCR, the TCRdb table keeps only in-frame clones and is missing some. The sample shows 200,000 or so clones, more than 45% of them seen only once. Described treatment: oral pan-JAK inhibitor, 5-10 mg twice daily. Sequenced here: CD4+ T cells sorted from blood, sampled at week 24, from a patient treated with tofacitinib. These receptor sequences come from a human donor with alopecia areata.

The chain is built from TRBV5-1 and TRBJ1-1; 11 bases line up with TRBD1. Germline CDR1 and CDR2: SGHRS and YFSETQ. There are 12 residues in the CDR3. With 8 bases clipped from V and 6 bases from J, the junction kept 3 bases outside the gene matches. The CDR3 coding sequence is TGCGCCAGTGGACAGGGGGCCGCTGAAGCTTTCTTT. This encodes CASGQGAAEAFF.

This chain uses TRBV2 with TRBJ1-2; TRBD1 is a possible D gene (5 bases). Germline values: CDR1 SNHLY, CDR2 FYNNEI. The CDR3 spans 13 residues. Trimming removed 3 bases at V and 6 bases at J, with 11 bases between. DNA for the CDR3: TGTGCCAGCAGTGAGGAGGGGTCTCATGGCTACACCTTC. Encoded protein: CASSEEGSHGYTF.

The gene calls are TRBV5-1 and TRBJ1-2, with D unclear. CDR1 SGHRS and CDR2 YFSETQ come from the germline V gene. V lost 0 bases, J lost 13 bases, and 7 bases lay in between. CDR3 size: 10 residues. Here the CDR3 reads CASSLERPTF. The CDR3 coding sequence is TGCGCCAGCAGCTTGGAACGGCCCACCTTC.

The chain uses TRBV4-3 and TRBJ2-7; D not certain. The CDR3 totals 13 residues. CDR1 is LGHNA and CDR2 is YSLEER in the germline V gene. Trimming cost V 0 bases and J 6 bases, with 9 bases left between them. For the CDR3, the DNA is TGCGCCAGCAGCCAAGAAGCAGTCTCCGAGCAGTACTTC. This sequence encodes CASSQEAVSEQYF.

This sequence joins TRBV18 and TRBJ2-7; 11 nucleotides line up with TRBD2. V gave up 3 bases and J gave up 0 bases; unmatched junction bases: 4. Germline CDR1 and CDR2: KGHSH and LQKENI. This CDR3 spans 16 amino acids. Here the CDR3 reads CASSPAGTSGSYEQYF. In nucleotides, the CDR3 is TGTGCCAGCTCACCTGCCGGGACTAGCGGCTCCTACGAGCAGTACTTC.

The chain combines TRBV29-1 with TRBJ2-7, with 13 bases matching TRBD2. The CDR3 spans 14 residues. Germline CDR1 reads SQVTM; CDR2 reads ANQGSEA. V shed 7 bases, J shed 2 bases, and the junction held 5 bases outside the gene matches. The CDR3: CSALGLAGAYEQYF. CDR3 in DNA: TGCAGCGCCCTAGGACTAGCGGGGGCCTACGAGCAGTACTTC.

V gene TRBV7-8 combines with J gene TRBJ2-6, with 16 nucleotides matching TRBD2. Germline V CDR1 and CDR2: SGHVS, FQNEAQ. This CDR3 contains 20 residues. The V and J ends lost 1 base and 4 bases, in that order; junction bases with no gene match: 7. The DNA of the CDR3 is TGTGCCAGCAGCTTAGAGGGGACTAGCGGGAGGGGTTTCGGGGCCAACGTCCTGACTTTC. Residues: CASSLEGTSGRGFGANVLTF.

The chain recombines TRBV28 with TRBJ2-3; possible D gene TRBD1, 6 bases. This CDR3 has 14 amino acids. V gave up 3 bases and J gave up 2 bases, with 9 bases separating them. The germline V gene encodes CDR1 MDHEN and CDR2 SYDVKM. CDR3 amino acids: CASSFTGPTDTQYF. CDR3 nucleotide sequence: TGTGCCAGCAGTTTCACAGGGCCCACAGATACGCAGTATTTT.

The rearrangement joins TRBV29-1 to TRBJ1-1; no definite D call. Trimming left V 4 bases short and J 2 bases short, with 8 bases between. Germline CDR1 is SQVTM and CDR2 is ANQGSEA. This CDR3 has 12 amino acids. The CDR3 region is CSVATYNTEAFF. Here the CDR3 DNA reads TGCAGCGTTGCAACGTATAACACTGAAGCTTTCTTT.

This clone is a singleton in its sample. V and J are TRBV4-1 and TRBJ1-4; no clear D. CDR3 length: 16 residues. V was shortened by 0 bases and J by 8 bases, with 16 bases between the two germline ends. CDR1 MGHRA and CDR2 YSYEKL come from the germline V gene. The CDR3 DNA sequence: TGCGCCAGCAGCCAAGATGGCCGCGCTGGAGGGGAAAAACTGTTTTTT. Its translation is CASSQDGRAGGEKLFF.

This sequence joins TRBV4-2 and TRBJ2-6, with 8 bases matching TRBD1. CDR3 size: 17 residues. Germline V gene data show CDR1 as LGHNA and CDR2 as YNFKEQ. J was trimmed by 0 bases and V by 3 bases; bases with no gene match: 4. CDR3 bases: TGTGCCAGCAGCCAGATCACAGGGGGCTCTGGGGCCAACGTCCTGACTTTC. Protein sequence: CASSQITGGSGANVLTF.

This clone has only a few counts. The J gene is TRBJ1-1, the V gene TRBV18, with a possible D match to TRBD1 (5 bases). The ends were cut back, 2 bases at V and 1 base at J, with 11 bases in the middle. This CDR3 is 15 amino acids long. Germline V gene data show CDR1 as KGHSH and CDR2 as LQKENI. CDR3 DNA sequence: TGTGCCAGCTCACCAAACGGGGGAACGAACACTGAAGCTTTCTTT. This encodes CASSPNGGTNTEAFF.

The chain recombines TRBV5-4 with TRBJ2-3; 8 bases match TRBD2. Germline V CDR1 and CDR2: SGHNT, YYREEE (reference sequence). Germline trimming cut 3 bases from V and 2 bases from J; bases unmatched to any gene: 5. This CDR3 is 15 amino acids long. This CDR3 reads CASSSGGGTTDTQYF. CDR3 nucleotide sequence: TGTGCCAGCAGCTCGGGAGGGGGTACCACAGATACGCAGTATTTT.

V usage is TRBV5-6 and J usage is TRBJ1-2; possible D gene TRBD1, 6 bases. Germline V gene lookup returns CDR1 SGHDT and CDR2 YYEEEE. V was trimmed by 4 bases and J by 6 bases, leaving 10 bases between them. The CDR3 is 12 residues long. CDR3 loop: CASSLGGDGYTF. CDR3 nucleotides: TGTGCCAGCAGCCTCGGGGGCGATGGCTACACCTTC.

This clone was seen more than once but under ten times. The chain is built from TRBV18 and TRBJ2-1, with 7 bases that match TRBD1. The CDR3 runs to 16 residues. V lost 3 bases and J lost 3; bases outside the gene matches: 8. Per germline, CDR1 KGHSH and CDR2 LQKENI. DNA of the CDR3: TGTGCCAGCTCACCCGGGACAGAGATTAACTACAATGAGCAGTTCTTC. The encoded protein is CASSPGTEINYNEQFF.

This chain joins TRBV2 and TRBJ2-7; D remains ambiguous. CDR3 length: 11 amino acids. Germline CDR1 SNHLY, CDR2 FYNNEI. Trimming stripped 4 bases from V and 6 bases from J, with 7 bases between. CDR3 in amino acids: CASSGRCEQYF. DNA for the CDR3: TGTGCCAGCAGTGGTCGGTGCGAGCAGTACTTC.

This chain links TRBV27 with TRBJ2-6; unclear D gene. Germline CDR1 and CDR2: MNHEY and SMNVEV (reference sequence). Trimming cost V 7 bases and J 0 bases, with 10 bases left between them. The CDR3 runs to 15 residues. The CDR3 nucleotides read TGTGCCAGCACCTCCATGGGCTCTGGGGCCAACGTCCTGACTTTC. Amino acid sequence: CASTSMGSGANVLTF.

This clone was observed a few times. The chain is built from TRBV28 and TRBJ2-1, with 9 bases fitting TRBD1. Germline V gene data show CDR1 as MDHEN and CDR2 as SYDVKM. The CDR3 spans 15 residues. V lost 5 bases, J lost 7 bases, and 9 bases stayed unmatched. CDR3 protein: CASSGTGQGKNEQFF. CDR3 in DNA: TGTGCCAGCAGTGGGACGGGACAGGGTAAAAATGAGCAGTTCTTC.

The chain links TRBV6-5 to TRBJ1-2; TRBD1 is a possible D gene (6 bases). V dropped 7 bases and J dropped 4 bases, with 19 bases sitting between them. CDR3 length: 15 amino acids. Germline V gives CDR1 MNHEY, CDR2 SVGAGI. CDR3 bases: TGTGCCAGCAAAGGAGACCACAGGGCGACCTATGGCTACACCTTC. This sequence encodes CASKGDHRATYGYTF.

A note on this clone: An end of the junction differs from the germline gene, which may be a read error. This chain uses TRBV4-3 with TRBJ1-4; TRBD1 agrees at 8 bases. The CDR3 extends over 17 amino acids. Germline loops: CDR1 LGHNA, CDR2 YSLEER. CDR3 in amino acids: CASSQGPGGPANEKLFF. The CDR3 nucleotides read TGCGCCAGCAGTCAAGGGCCAGGGGGCCCTGCTAATGAAAAACTGTTTTTT.

This clone was counted many times. The chain has TRBV7-3 and TRBJ2-2; unclear D gene. There are 14 residues in the CDR3. Per germline, CDR1 SGHTA and CDR2 FQGTGA. Trimming shortened V by 1 base and J by 5 bases, and 8 bases separated the two germline ends. CDR3 sequence: CASSLKLVTGELFF. CDR3 bases: TGTGCCAGCAGCTTAAAGCTAGTTACCGGGGAGCTGTTTTTT.

This clone occurred once. This chain connects TRBV28 to TRBJ1-5; D gene ambiguous. The CDR3 is 13 amino acids. CDR1 is MDHEN, CDR2 SYDVKM, per germline. V lost 6 bases and J lost 4, with 10 bases in between. CDR3: CASRRRWNQPQHF. The CDR3 nucleotides read TGTGCCAGCAGAAGACGGTGGAATCAGCCCCAGCATTTT.